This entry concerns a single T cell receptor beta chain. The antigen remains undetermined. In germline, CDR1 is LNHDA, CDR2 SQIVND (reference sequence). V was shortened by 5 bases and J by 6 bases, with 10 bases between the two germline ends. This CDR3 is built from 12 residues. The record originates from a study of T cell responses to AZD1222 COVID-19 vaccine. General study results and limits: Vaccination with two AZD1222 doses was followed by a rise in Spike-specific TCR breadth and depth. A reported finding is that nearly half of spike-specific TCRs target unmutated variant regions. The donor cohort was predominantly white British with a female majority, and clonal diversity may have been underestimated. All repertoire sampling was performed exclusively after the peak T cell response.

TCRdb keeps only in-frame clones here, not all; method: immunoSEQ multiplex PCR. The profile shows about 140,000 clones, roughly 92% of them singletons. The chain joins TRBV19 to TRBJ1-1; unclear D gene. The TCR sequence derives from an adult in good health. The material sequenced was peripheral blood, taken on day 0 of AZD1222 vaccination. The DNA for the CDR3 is TGTGCCAGTAGTTATATGGGCTCTGAAGCTTTCTTT. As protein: CASSYMGSEAFF.